This T cell receptor beta chain was found in a study of blood T cell repertoires in COVID-19. CDR1 and CDR2 (germline): MNHEY, SMNVEV (reference sequence). The CDR3 length is 16 residues. Deletions cut 5 bases from V and 0 bases from J, with 15 bases between. The protocol was immunoSEQ multiplex PCR, while the TCRdb copy is restricted to in-frame clones and leaves out a portion. This table holds about 270,000 clones, more than 75% found once. This chain uses TRBV27 with TRBJ2-3, with a tentative D call TRBD1 (6 bases). This clonotype was sampled from a man aged 35 to 55 with active or convalescent COVID-19. Sequencing was done on a sample of peripheral blood. The CDR3 region has the DNA TGTGCCAGCAGTCCGGCGGACAGTCACAGCACAGATACGCAGTATTTT. Encoded protein: CASSPADSHSTDTQYF.